Listed below are T cell receptor beta chains from one sample, sequenced in a study of T cells in localized non-small cell lung cancer. Assay used: immunoSEQ multiplex PCR; TCRdb lists only in-frame clones, some missing. Among fewer than 12,000 clones, around three quarters were seen once, and the ten largest hold about 33%. Here the sequenced sample was peripheral blood, taken before any cancer treatment. The receptor source for this set is an older male donor with stage I lung adenocarcinoma. Each CDR3 is given with its conserved first and last residue. D genes are given only for firm matches. Some rows mark clone size as missing; the rest say once, few, many or name a class of expanded clone.

J: TRBJ2-1
V: TRBV5-1
D: TRBD2
size: .
CDR3: CASMPNTSGGQQFF
DNA: TGCGCCAGCATGCCTAACACTAGCGGGGGCCAGCAGTTCTTC

J: TRBJ2-2
V: TRBV5-8
D: TRBD1
size: .
CDR3: CASSSGTGANIGELFF
DNA: TGTGCCAGCAGCTCCGGGACAGGGGCGAATATCGGGGAGCTGTTTTTT

J: TRBJ1-6
V: TRBV6-6
D: TRBD1
size: .
CDR3: CASSYRDRGLSPLHF
DNA: TGTGCCAGCAGTTACCGGGACAGGGGGCTGTCACCCCTCCACTTT

J: TRBJ2-7
V: TRBV4-1
D: .
size: .
CDR3: CASSRATLSSYEQYF
DNA: TGCGCCAGCAGCCGGGCGACTCTGAGCTCCTACGAGCAGTACTTC

J: TRBJ1-4
V: TRBV19
D: .
size: .
CDR3: CASSIYDGGGGVDEKLFF
DNA: TGTGCCAGTAGTATCTATGACGGTGGAGGTGGTGTGGATGAAAAACTGTTTTTT

J: TRBJ2-5
V: TRBV5-6
D: .
size: .
CDR3: CASSGTAATQETQYF
DNA: TGTGCCAGCAGCGGAACGGCAGCAACCCAAGAGACCCAGTACTTC

J: TRBJ2-7
V: TRBV6-5
D: TRBD2
size: .
CDR3: CASSYEAGGVYEQYF
DNA: TGTGCCAGCAGTTACGAGGCGGGGGGGGTGTACGAGCAGTACTTC

J: TRBJ2-5
V: TRBV7-6
D: .
size: once
CDR3: CASSVQETQYF
DNA: TGTGCCAGCAGCGTCCAAGAGACCCAGTACTTC

J: TRBJ2-7
V: TRBV10-3
D: TRBD2
size: .
CDR3: CAISEGSSGGSYEQYF
DNA: TGTGCCATCAGTGAGGGGTCTAGCGGGGGCTCCTACGAGCAGTACTTC

J: TRBJ2-5
V: TRBV6-1
D: TRBD2
size: .
CDR3: CASRSHTTSGETQYF
DNA: TGTGCCAGCAGGAGCCACACGACTAGCGGAGAGACCCAGTACTTC

J: TRBJ1-2
V: TRBV28
D: .
size: .
CDR3: CASSLVWAAGAFAF
DNA: .

J: TRBJ1-2
V: TRBV5-1
D: TRBD1
size: .
CDR3: CASGQGDGSYGYTF
DNA: TGCGCCAGCGGCCAGGGGGACGGTAGCTATGGCTACACCTTC

J: TRBJ1-4
V: TRBV5-1
D: TRBD1
size: .
CDR3: CASSPTGMEEKLFF
DNA: TGCGCCAGCAGCCCGACAGGGATGGAGGAAAAACTGTTTTTT

J: TRBJ1-1
V: TRBV5-1
D: TRBD1
size: .
CDR3: CASSQRQGKTSEAFF
DNA: TGCGCCAGCAGCCAAAGACAGGGAAAAACATCTGAAGCTTTCTTT

J: TRBJ2-3
V: TRBV7-8
D: TRBD1
size: .
CDR3: CASSLDDRVTDTQYF
DNA: TGTGCCAGCAGCTTAGACGACAGGGTAACAGATACGCAGTATTTT

J: TRBJ1-3
V: TRBV18
D: .
size: .
CDR3: CASAIREMKGNTIYF
DNA: TGTGCCAGCGCGATAAGGGAAATGAAAGGAAACACCATATATTTT

J: TRBJ2-1
V: TRBV9
D: TRBD2
size: once
CDR3: CASSPSTSGGARQFF
DNA: TGTGCCAGCAGCCCATCGACTAGCGGGGGGGCCCGGCAGTTCTTC

J: TRBJ2-5
V: TRBV5-8
D: TRBD1
size: .
CDR3: CASSWKDRGWETQYF
DNA: TGTGCCAGCAGCTGGAAGGACAGGGGATGGGAGACCCAGTACTTC

J: TRBJ1-4
V: TRBV7-9
D: .
size: .
CDR3: CASSLERSNEKLFF
DNA: TGTGCCAGCAGCTTAGAACGCTCCAATGAAAAACTGTTTTTT

J: TRBJ1-4
V: TRBV5-6
D: .
size: once
CDR3: CASSLERGGEKLFF
DNA: TGTGCCAGCAGCTTGGAGAGGGGAGGTGAAAAACTGTTTTTT

J: TRBJ2-7
V: TRBV5-6
D: TRBD2
size: .
CDR3: CASSPLAGGLSYEQYF
DNA: TGTGCCAGCAGCCCTTTAGCGGGGGGCCTCTCCTACGAGCAGTACTTC

J: TRBJ2-5
V: TRBV7-9
D: .
size: .
CDR3: CASTPGQETQYF
DNA: TGTGCCAGCACCCCGGGCCAAGAGACCCAGTACTTC

J: TRBJ1-1
V: TRBV28
D: .
size: .
CDR3: CASMAGARAEAFF
DNA: TGTGCCAGCATGGCGGGGGCGCGGGCTGAAGCTTTCTTT

J: TRBJ1-6
V: TRBV9
D: .
size: once
CDR3: CASSLRKGNSPLHF
DNA: TGTGCCAGCAGCCTCCGTAAAGGGAATTCACCCCTCCACTTT

J: TRBJ1-1
V: TRBV2
D: TRBD1
size: .
CDR3: CASSMTGGEGNTEAFF
DNA: TGTGCCAGCAGTATGACAGGGGGCGAGGGGAACACTGAAGCTTTCTTT

J: TRBJ2-6
V: TRBV19
D: TRBD1
size: .
CDR3: CASSKNTGAGANVLTF
DNA: TGTGCCAGTAGCAAAAACACAGGGGCTGGGGCCAACGTCCTGACTTTC

J: TRBJ2-3
V: TRBV18
D: .
size: .
CDR3: CASSPRVTDTQYF
DNA: TGTGCCAGCTCACCACGAGTAACAGATACGCAGTATTTT

J: TRBJ2-7
V: TRBV6-5
D: .
size: .
CDR3: CASRSVGGANEQYF
DNA: TGTGCCAGCAGATCCGTTGGCGGGGCCAACGAGCAGTACTTC

J: TRBJ2-1
V: TRBV6-1
D: TRBD2
size: medium-sized
CDR3: CASSEAASGGALGVSNEQFF
DNA: TGTGCCAGCAGTGAAGCGGCTAGCGGGGGGGCCCTAGGTGTGTCGAATGAGCAGTTCTTC

J: TRBJ2-1
V: TRBV5-1
D: .
size: few
CDR3: CASSLHSGSYNEQFF
DNA: TGCGCCAGCAGCTTGCATAGTGGGTCCTACAATGAGCAGTTCTTC

J: TRBJ1-3
V: TRBV5-5
D: .
size: .
CDR3: CASSLDAFGWGTSSGNTIYF
DNA: TGTGCCAGCAGCTTGGATGCGTTTGGGTGGGGCACCAGCTCTGGAAACACCATATATTTT

J: TRBJ2-3
V: TRBV27
D: .
size: .
CDR3: CASSLQDTDTQYF
DNA: TGTGCCAGCAGTTTACAGGACACAGATACGCAGTATTTT

J: TRBJ2-7
V: TRBV6-5
D: .
size: .
CDR3: CASSPSVGEQYF
DNA: TGTGCCAGCAGTCCAAGTGTGGGCGAGCAGTACTTC

J: TRBJ1-2
V: TRBV19
D: TRBD1
size: .
CDR3: CASSKTDRIYGYTF
DNA: TGTGCCAGTAGTAAGACGGACAGGATATATGGCTACACCTTC

J: TRBJ1-1
V: TRBV6-5
D: .
size: .
CDR3: CASSPLGGANTEAFF
DNA: TGTGCCAGCAGTCCCCTTGGGGGGGCAAACACTGAAGCTTTCTTT

J: TRBJ2-7
V: TRBV5-1
D: .
size: .
CDR3: CASSSSGASYEQYF
DNA: TGCGCCAGCAGCTCCTCCGGGGCCTCCTACGAGCAGTACTTC

J: TRBJ1-2
V: TRBV6-1
D: .
size: .
CDR3: CASSTDYGYTF
DNA: TGTGCCAGCAGTACAGACTATGGCTACACCTTC

J: TRBJ2-2
V: TRBV7-3
D: .
size: .
CDR3: CASSFFPGPTGELFF
DNA: TGTGCCAGCAGCTTCTTCCCGGGGCCCACCGGGGAGCTGTTTTTT

J: TRBJ1-6
V: TRBV2
D: TRBD1
size: few
CDR3: CASRTNRGFASPLHF
DNA: TGTGCCAGCAGAACCAACAGGGGATTCGCATCACCCCTCCACTTT

J: TRBJ1-1
V: TRBV5-1
D: .
size: few
CDR3: CASSQLTSGNTEAFF
DNA: TGCGCCAGCAGCCAACTGACAAGTGGTAACACTGAAGCTTTCTTT

J: TRBJ2-1
V: TRBV19
D: TRBD1
size: .
CDR3: CASSSQGQGALLGSYNEQFF
DNA: TGTGCCAGTAGTTCCCAGGGACAGGGGGCGCTTTTGGGCTCCTACAATGAGCAGTTCTTC

J: TRBJ1-5
V: TRBV15
D: TRBD1
size: .
CDR3: CATRSTGFPGQPQHF
DNA: TGTGCCACCAGATCGACAGGGTTTCCCGGGCAGCCCCAGCATTTT

J: TRBJ2-3
V: TRBV29-1
D: .
size: .
CDR3: CSVSTITDTQYF
DNA: TGCAGCGTTAGTACTATCACAGATACGCAGTATTTT

J: TRBJ1-1
V: TRBV20-1
D: TRBD1
size: few
CDR3: CSAGTGAEAFF
DNA: TGCAGTGCCGGGACAGGGGCTGAAGCTTTCTTT

J: TRBJ2-7
V: TRBV28
D: .
size: few
CDR3: CATHEGVSGQYF
DNA: TGTGCCACTCACGAGGGAGTTTCAGGGCAGTACTTC

J: TRBJ1-2
V: TRBV28
D: TRBD1
size: .
CDR3: CASSLLQGARYGYTF
DNA: TGTGCCAGCAGTTTGTTACAGGGGGCGCGCTATGGCTACACCTTC

J: TRBJ2-6
V: TRBV2
D: TRBD1
size: .
CDR3: CASRRDRDSSGANVLTF
DNA: TGTGCCAGCAGACGGGACAGGGACTCATCGGGGGCCAACGTCCTGACTTTC

J: TRBJ2-7
V: TRBV5-1
D: TRBD2
size: .
CDR3: CASRRGLAGDSYEQYF
DNA: TGCGCCAGCAGGCGGGGACTAGCGGGGGACTCCTACGAGCAGTACTTC

J: TRBJ1-1
V: TRBV10-3
D: .
size: once
CDR3: CAISEEVMNTEAFF
DNA: TGTGCCATCAGTGAGGAGGTTATGAACACTGAAGCTTTCTTT

J: TRBJ1-1
V: TRBV30
D: .
size: few
CDR3: CAKRNTEAFF
DNA: TGTGCGAAGAGGAACACTGAAGCTTTCTTT

J: TRBJ2-5
V: TRBV7-2
D: TRBD2
size: .
CDR3: CASSFDQLAGNRGTQYF
DNA: TGTGCCAGCAGCTTTGACCAATTAGCGGGGAATAGGGGGACCCAGTACTTC

J: TRBJ1-1
V: TRBV4-2
D: .
size: .
CDR3: CASSLKLRGGGGTEAFF
DNA: TGTGCCAGCAGCTTGAAGCTCAGGGGCGGCGGTGGCACTGAAGCTTTCTTT

J: TRBJ1-3
V: TRBV9
D: .
size: .
CDR3: CASSVALDSGNTIYF
DNA: TGTGCCAGCAGCGTAGCGTTGGACAGTGGAAACACCATATATTTT

J: TRBJ1-1
V: TRBV28
D: .
size: .
CDR3: CASSPATMNTEAFF
DNA: TGTGCCAGCAGTCCAGCTACCATGAACACTGAAGCTTTCTTT

J: TRBJ2-3
V: TRBV15
D: .
size: .
CDR3: CATSRGAEGTQYF
DNA: TGTGCCACCAGCAGGGGAGCCGAGGGTACGCAGTATTTT